Below are 27 T cell receptor beta chains sequenced from a single sample in a study of cytomegalovirus exposure and HLA in healthy donors. 13 Jbeta primers and 60 Vbeta primers were used for the PCR. The assay was immunoSEQ multiplex PCR, and TCRdb's table has in-frame clones only and misses some. The sample lists about 120,000 clones, about 74% occurring once. Sequencing was done on a sample of PBMCs. The receptors here all came from a woman aged 40-49 years in good health and CMV-seropositive.

The CDR3 loop is CASSLGPGKNEKLFF. DNA of the CDR3: TGTGCCAGCAGCTTAGGTCCGGGGAAAAATGAAAAACTGTTTTTT. V is TRBV7-8 and J is TRBJ1-4; D is ambiguous. Deletions cut 1 base from V and 5 bases from J, with 11 bases between. The CDR3 runs 15 residues. Germline CDR1 SGHVS, CDR2 FQNEAQ.

The sample holds a few counts of this clone. The rearrangement links TRBV7-9 to TRBJ2-1; 14 bases agree with TRBD2. The germline V gene encodes CDR1 SEHNR and CDR2 FQNEAQ (reference sequence). The CDR3 is made up of 16 amino acids. The junction had 8 bases not matched to a gene; V was cut back by 5 bases and J by 8 bases. CDR3 nucleotides: TGTGCCAGCAGCCTTAGGACTAGCGGGGGGTACGATGAGCAGTTCTTC. Residues: CASSLRTSGGYDEQFF.

The genes are TRBV6-6 and TRBJ1-5; 7 bases agree with TRBD1. With 6 bases clipped from V and 3 bases from J, the junction kept 8 bases outside the gene matches. CDR1 is MNHNY, CDR2 SVGAGI, per germline (reference sequence). The CDR3 has 15 amino acids. This chain's CDR3 is CASSEHGTANQPQHF. The CDR3 nucleotides are TGTGCCAGCAGCGAACACGGGACAGCCAATCAGCCCCAGCATTTT.

Note on this clone: The sample contains more than one DNA sequence encoding this CDR3. The chain joins TRBV6-5 to TRBJ1-1; perhaps TRBD1 as D (5 bases). V was cut by 6 bases and J by 1 base, with 9 bases left in between. CDR3 length: 13 amino acids. Germline assignment: CDR1 MNHEY and CDR2 SVGAGI. The CDR3, as DNA: TGTGCCAGCAGCCGCGGGGGGAACACTGAAGCTTTCTTT. It encodes CASSRGGNTEAFF.

This rearrangement joins TRBV5-6 to TRBJ1-1; D is ambiguous. Trimming took off 4 bases at V and 3 bases at J, with 22 bases between the two ends. There are 17 residues in the CDR3. From germline, CDR1 is SGHDT and CDR2 YYEEEE. The DNA of the CDR3 is TGTGCCAGCAGCCAAACCCCCATTATCGCGGCGGACACTGAAGCTTTCTTT. Protein: CASSQTPIIAADTEAFF.

The chain employs TRBV27 and TRBJ2-7; D is perhaps TRBD1 (7 bases). The V gene's germline CDR1 is MNHEY and CDR2 SMNVEV (reference sequence). The CDR3 contains 15 residues. The germline V and J ends were trimmed by 4 bases and 0 bases, with 13 bases remaining between them. The CDR3, as DNA: TGTGCCAGCAGTTCTCAGGGGGGCCGCTCCTACGAGCAGTACTTC. It is translated as CASSSQGGRSYEQYF.

The chain carries TRBV2 and TRBJ2-5; 10 bases are shared with TRBD2. V gave up 6 bases and J gave up 5 bases; unmatched junction bases: 9. The CDR3 extends over 15 amino acids. Germline CDR1 is SNHLY and CDR2 is FYNNEI. CDR3 in amino acids: CASSQSGGAGETQYF. DNA of the CDR3: TGTGCCAGCAGCCAGAGCGGGGGGGCGGGGGAGACCCAGTACTTC.

V usage is TRBV30 and J usage is TRBJ1-1, with TRBD1 matching 8 bases. V gave up 2 bases and J gave up 5 bases; unmatched junction bases: 4. The length of the CDR3 is 13 residues. Looked up from germline, CDR1 is GTSNPN and CDR2 is SVGIG (reference sequence). DNA of the CDR3: TGTGCCTGGAGTTTACAGGGGGGAACTGAAGCTTTCTTT. Translation: CAWSLQGGTEAFF.

The V call is TRBV19, the J call TRBJ2-2, with a weak D call TRBD2 (5 bases). In germline, CDR1 is LNHDA, CDR2 SQIVND (reference sequence). V gave up 3 bases and J gave up 6 bases, with 17 bases separating them. This CDR3 region has 16 residues. The CDR3 coding sequence is TGTGCCAGTAGTATGAGGGTGGGAGTTCGCGCCGGGGAGCTGTTTTTT. Protein: CASSMRVGVRAGELFF.

V gene TRBV5-3 combines with J gene TRBJ2-1; 11 nucleotides match TRBD2. TRBV5-3 has ORF status, its function being uncertain. The CDR3 has 15 amino acids. V shed 4 bases, J shed 7 bases, and the junction held 7 bases outside the gene matches. CDR3 loop: CARSTPSGGLNEQFF. For the CDR3, the DNA is TGTGCCAGAAGCACCCCTAGCGGGGGGCTGAATGAGCAGTTCTTC.

On this clone itself: The same CDR3 arises from other DNA sequences in this sample as well. The chain couples TRBV7-9 to TRBJ2-7; 8 bases match TRBD1. The germline gives CDR1 SEHNR, CDR2 FQNEAQ (reference sequence). The CDR3 totals 13 residues. With 2 bases clipped from V and 4 bases from J, the junction kept 1 base outside the gene matches. This CDR3 reads CASSLTGGYEQYF. The CDR3 DNA follows: TGTGCCAGCAGCTTAACAGGGGGGTACGAGCAGTACTTC.

V is TRBV2 and J is TRBJ1-5; possible D gene TRBD1, 6 bases. V lost 3 bases, J lost 3 bases, and 9 bases lay in between. The germline gives CDR1 SNHLY, CDR2 FYNNEI. This CDR3 is 14 amino acids long. CDR3 sequence: CASSDRGNNQPQHF. CDR3 nucleotide sequence: TGTGCCAGCAGTGACAGGGGTAACAATCAGCCCCAGCATTTT.

V gene TRBV11-3 combines with J gene TRBJ2-2; TRBD1 aligns across 7 bases. With V trimmed by 5 bases and J by 7 bases, 7 bases remained unmatched. The CDR3 length is 14 residues. CDR1 SGHNT and CDR2 YENEEA come from the germline V gene. The CDR3 sequence: CASSPRGRHGELFF. Written as DNA, the CDR3 is TGTGCCAGCAGCCCAAGGGGGCGTCACGGGGAGCTGTTTTTT.

The chain is built from TRBV9 and TRBJ2-1; tentatively, D is TRBD2 (6 bases). Trimming took 5 bases from V and 3 from J, leaving 15 bases between them. The germline V gene has CDR1 SGDLS and CDR2 YYNGEE. The CDR3 spans 15 residues. The CDR3 loop reads CASSPTGEFYNEQFF. Here the CDR3 DNA reads TGTGCCAGCAGTCCCACGGGGGAGTTCTACAATGAGCAGTTCTTC. Looking up the rest from reference TRBV9 and TRBJ2-1 gives the full variable domain: DSGVTQTPKHLITATGQRVTLRCSPRSGDLSVYWYQQSLDQGLQFLIQYYNGEERAKGNILERFSAQQFPDLHSELNLSSLELGDSALYFCASSPTGEFYNEQFFGPGTRLTVL.

V is TRBV10-1 and J is TRBJ2-1, with 11 bases that match TRBD2. From germline, CDR1 is WNHNN and CDR2 SYGVQD (reference sequence). The J segment lost 9 bases and the V segment lost 4 bases, leaving 11 bases of the junction unmatched. The CDR3 consists of 16 residues. Here the CDR3 reads CASSGSLAGGAFEQFF. The CDR3 DNA reads as TGCGCCAGCAGTGGATCTCTAGCGGGGGGAGCATTTGAGCAGTTCTTC.

The chain combines TRBV6-1 with TRBJ1-5; TRBD1 might be the D (6 bases). This CDR3 contains 15 residues. Trimming took 0 bases from V and 2 from J, leaving 8 bases between them. Germline V lookup: CDR1 MNHNS, CDR2 SASEGT. CDR3 coding DNA: TGTGCCAGCAGTGAAGCGTCAGGGGGCAATCAGCCCCAGCATTTT. Its translation is CASSEASGGNQPQHF.

This clone was detected once. This rearrangement joins TRBV19 to TRBJ1-4; D is perhaps TRBD1 (6 bases). The CDR3 loop spans 12 amino acids. Deletions cut 5 bases from V and 8 bases from J, with 9 bases between. Germline-derived CDR1 and CDR2 are LNHDA and SQIVND (reference sequence). CDR3 sequence (DNA): TGTGCCAGTAGTCAGGGGAACGAAAAACTGTTTTTT. This gives the protein CASSQGNEKLFF.

The chain joins TRBV9 to TRBJ2-6; a weak D match, TRBD1 (7 bases). Germline V gene lookup returns CDR1 SGDLS and CDR2 YYNGEE. V lost 5 bases and J lost 0, with 15 bases in between. The CDR3 consists of 17 residues. The CDR3 loop is CASSAGTANSGANVLTF. The CDR3 coding sequence is TGTGCCAGCAGTGCGGGGACAGCGAACTCTGGGGCCAACGTCCTGACTTTC.

The chain employs TRBV5-6 and TRBJ1-4; 10 nucleotides agree with TRBD1. The germline gives CDR1 SGHDT, CDR2 YYEEEE. Trimming took 4 bases from V and 0 from J; bases not matched to a gene: 6. The CDR3 consists of 17 residues. The CDR3 DNA is TGTGCCAGCAGCCCCGGGACAGGGGTTACAACTAATGAAAAACTGTTTTTT. As protein: CASSPGTGVTTNEKLFF.

The rearrangement uses TRBV6-1 and TRBJ1-5; 8 bases are shared with TRBD1. V was pared by 6 bases and J by 5 bases, with 0 bases of the junction left unmatched. The CDR3 is 12 amino acids. Germline V CDR1 and CDR2: MNHNS, SASEGT. CDR3 nucleotides: TGTGCCAGCAGACAGGGGGATCAGCCCCAGCATTTT. Its protein product is CASRQGDQPQHF.

This clone turned up a few times. This rearrangement joins TRBV7-9 to TRBJ1-1; D might be TRBD1 (5 bases). Germline loops: CDR1 SEHNR, CDR2 FQNEAQ (reference sequence). The V end lost 5 bases, the J end lost 4 bases, and 11 bases lay between the germline ends. This CDR3 is built from 13 residues. The CDR3 loop reads CASSMDGGTEAFF. The CDR3 bases are TGTGCCAGCAGCATGGACGGGGGCACTGAAGCTTTCTTT.

This clone was observed once. The CDR3: CAWSRDNEQFF. CDR3 nucleotides: TGTGCCTGGAGTCGAGACAATGAGCAGTTCTTC. V is TRBV30 and J is TRBJ2-1; D call uncertain. Trimming removed 2 bases at V and 5 bases at J, with 4 bases between. The CDR3 is made up of 11 amino acids. Germline CDR1 reads GTSNPN; CDR2 reads SVGIG (reference sequence).

CDR3 in amino acids: CASSLNMNTGELFF. The CDR3 DNA reads TGTGCCAGCAGTCTTAACATGAACACCGGGGAGCTGTTTTTT. This chain uses TRBV27 with TRBJ2-2; D unresolved. This CDR3 has 14 amino acids. V was shortened by 5 bases and J by 1 base, with 8 bases between the two germline ends. The germline V gene encodes CDR1 MNHEY and CDR2 SMNVEV (reference sequence).

The chain links TRBV9 to TRBJ2-2; D perhaps matches TRBD1 (6 bases). The CDR3 loop spans 15 amino acids. V was trimmed by 0 bases and J by 7 bases, leaving 13 bases between them. The germline CDR1 and CDR2 sequences are SGDLS and YYNGEE. CDR3 coding DNA: TGTGCCAGCAGCGTAGAGGGACACGACAGCGGGGAGCTGTTTTTT. Its protein is CASSVEGHDSGELFF.

V usage is TRBV7-9 and J usage is TRBJ2-3, with TRBD2 matching 14 bases. Germline lookup yields CDR1 SEHNR and CDR2 FQNEAQ (reference sequence). The CDR3 runs 17 residues. V shed 5 bases, J shed 4 bases, and the junction held 8 bases outside the gene matches. Written as DNA, the CDR3 is TGTGCCAGCAGCCGCCGACTAGCGGGGGGGCAGGCAGATACGCAGTATTTT. Its protein is CASSRRLAGGQADTQYF.

V gene TRBV6-5 combines with J gene TRBJ2-5; TRBD1 is a possible D gene (5 bases). The DNA end is more similar to TRBJ2-7, so the J call may be wrong. Germline V lookup: CDR1 MNHEY, CDR2 SVGAGI. The CDR3 consists of 16 residues. In DNA form, the CDR3 reads TGTGCCAGCAGTTCCCCCCGGACACGGACCACCTACGAGCAGTACTTC. It encodes CASSSPRTRTTYEQYF.

This clone occurred a few times. This chain joins TRBV5-6 and TRBJ1-4, with D perhaps TRBD1 (5 bases). Deletions cut 3 bases from V and 1 base from J, with 10 bases between. Germline V lookup: CDR1 SGHDT, CDR2 YYEEEE. This CDR3 comprises 15 residues. The CDR3 loop is CASSWGVGTNEKLFF. The CDR3 region has the DNA TGTGCCAGCAGCTGGGGGGTTGGAACTAATGAAAAACTGTTTTTT.